This TCR beta chain came from a study of blood T cell repertoires in COVID-19. Study in general: In each case, the material was cDNA or gDNA derived from T cells, B-cell-depleted T cells, or PBMCs.

This CDR3 has 16 residues. Germline lookup yields CDR1 LGHNA and CDR2 YNFKEQ. With V trimmed by 1 base and J by 10 bases, 7 bases remained unmatched. Per the original methods: Reference gene primer amplification gave nucleated cell count estimates. Clones were sequenced by immunoSEQ multiplex PCR, and TCRdb holds only the in-frame ones, with some missing. D and trimming come from the DNA, and the V and J calls and clone size come from that table. This sample yields around 140,000 clones, of which about 90% are seen a single time; over 2% belongs to the top ten. The specimen sequenced was peripheral blood. This TCR derives from a man in his fifties with active COVID-19. This chain connects TRBV4-2 to TRBJ1-6, with 10 bases matching TRBD1. CDR3 bases: TGTGCCAGCAGCCAAGGTAGAGGACAGGGGGACTCACCCCTCCACTTT. Translation gives CASSQGRGQGDSPLHF.